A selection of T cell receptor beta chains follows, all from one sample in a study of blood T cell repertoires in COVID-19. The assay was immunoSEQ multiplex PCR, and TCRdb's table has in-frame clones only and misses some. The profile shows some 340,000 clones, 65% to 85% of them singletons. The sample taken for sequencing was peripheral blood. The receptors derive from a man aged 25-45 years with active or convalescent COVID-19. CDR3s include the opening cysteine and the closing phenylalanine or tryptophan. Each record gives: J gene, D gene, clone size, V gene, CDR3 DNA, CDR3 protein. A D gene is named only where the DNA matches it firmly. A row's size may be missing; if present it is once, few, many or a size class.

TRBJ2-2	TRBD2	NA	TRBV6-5	TGTGCCAGCAGCACTAGCGGGAGGGACACCGGGGAGCTGTTTTTT	CASSTSGRDTGELFF
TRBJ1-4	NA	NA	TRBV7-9	TGTGCCAGCAGCGTAGCTTCTGCAACTAATGAAAAACTGTTTTTT	CASSVASATNEKLFF
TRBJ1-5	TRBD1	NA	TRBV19	TGTGCCAGTCAAACTACAGGGGGCAGCAATCAGCCCCAGCATTTT	CASQTTGGSNQPQHF
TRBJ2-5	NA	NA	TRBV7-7	TGTGCCAGCAGCTTACAAGCCACCCACCTAGAGACCCAGTACTTC	CASSLQATHLETQYF
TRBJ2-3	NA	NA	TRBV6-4	TGTGCCAGCGCCGGAGCAGAGGAAGATACGCAGTATTTT	CASAGAEEDTQYF
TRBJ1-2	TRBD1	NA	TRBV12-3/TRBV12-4	TGTGCCAGCAGTTTGGGACAGCACTATGGCTACACCTTC	CASSLGQHYGYTF
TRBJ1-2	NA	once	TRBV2	TGTGCCAGCAGTACGGGAAGACACTATGGCTACACCTTC	CASSTGRHYGYTF
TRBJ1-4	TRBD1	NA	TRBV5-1	TGCGCCAGCAGCCCTGGGACAGCAGCAACTAATGAAAAACTGTTTTTT	CASSPGTAATNEKLFF
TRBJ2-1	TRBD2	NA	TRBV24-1	TGTGCCACCAGTGACCCTTCCAGCGGGGGGTCATACAATGAGCAGTTCTTC	CATSDPSSGGSYNEQFF
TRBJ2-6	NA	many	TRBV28	TGTGCCAGCAGTGACCTACAGGGAAGGGGGGCCAACGTCCTGACTTTC	CASSDLQGRGANVLTF
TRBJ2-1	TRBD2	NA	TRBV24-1	TGTGCCACCAGTGACCCGGGACTAGGAGAGAGCGATGAGCAGTTCTTC	CATSDPGLGESDEQFF
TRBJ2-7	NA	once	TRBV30	TGTGCCTGGAGGGCGGACAGAGGGGTCTCCTACGAGCAGTACTTC	CAWRADRGVSYEQYF
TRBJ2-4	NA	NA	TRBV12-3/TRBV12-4	TGTGCCAGCAGTCACAGAACAAACATTCAGTACTTC	CASSHRTNIQYF